Shown below are 24 T cell receptor beta chains from a single sample sequenced in a study of blood T cell repertoires in COVID-19. Libraries were prepared by immunoSEQ multiplex PCR; TCRdb keeps only in-frame clonotypes and omits some of them. The table lists approximately 150,000 clones, approximately 85% of them singletons, with approximately 3% in the top ten. Material for sequencing was PBMCs or T cells enriched from blood (not recorded which). The receptor source for this set is a woman aged 50 to 60 with acute COVID-19.

The chain employs TRBV4-2 and TRBJ2-3; 11 bases fit TRBD2. J lost 4 bases, V lost 0 bases, and 3 bases had no gene match. Germline assignment: CDR1 LGHNA and CDR2 YNFKEQ. The CDR3 is 16 residues long. The CDR3 region has the DNA TGTGCCAGCAGCCAAGATAGCGGGAGGGTCTCAGATACGCAGTATTTT. As protein: CASSQDSGRVSDTQYF.

V gene TRBV28 combines with J gene TRBJ2-3; 8 nucleotides match TRBD1. Trimming at V came to 5 bases and at J to 2 bases, leaving 3 bases not matched to a gene. The CDR3 loop spans 14 amino acids. Germline CDR1 and CDR2: MDHEN and SYDVKM. The CDR3 coding sequence is TGTGCCAGCAGTCCGACAGGGGTCACAGATACGCAGTATTTT. Translation gives CASSPTGVTDTQYF.

This chain uses TRBV4-1 with TRBJ2-5, with 7 bases aligning to TRBD1. The V and J ends lost 3 bases and 4 bases, in that order; junction bases with no gene match: 8. The CDR3 is 15 residues long. CDR1 is MGHRA and CDR2 is YSYEKL in the germline V gene. The CDR3 DNA reads TGCGCCAGCAGCCAGTCGGGACAGCGTGGAGAGACCCAGTACTTC. Protein sequence: CASSQSGQRGETQYF.

This clone was detected only a few times. The sample contains more than one DNA sequence encoding this CDR3. The chain links TRBV5-1 to TRBJ1-2; no clear D gene. Trimming took off 0 bases at V and 2 bases at J, with 5 bases between the two ends. The CDR3 runs to 13 residues. Germline CDR1 SGHRS, CDR2 YFSETQ. The CDR3, as DNA: TGCGCCAGCAGCTTGGACAGCAACTATGGCTACACCTTC. Its protein product is CASSLDSNYGYTF. The full variable domain, in which reference TRBV5-1 and TRBJ1-2 provide the parts outside the CDR3, is KAGVTQTPRYLIKTRGQQVTLSCSPISGHRSVSWYQQTPGQGLQFLFEYFSETQRNKGNFPGRFSGRQFSNSRSEMNVSTLELGDSALYLCASSLDSNYGYTFGSGTRLTVV.

In this sample, this clone turned up once. V is TRBV7-2 and J is TRBJ1-6; the match to TRBD1 covers 8 bases. CDR1 is SGHTA, CDR2 FQGNSA, per germline. Trimming took 1 base from V and 9 from J; bases not matched to a gene: 8. The CDR3 sequence is 16 residues long. The CDR3 bases are TGTGCCAGCAGCTTAGTGTTCCAGGGGGCGGGTTCACCCCTCCACTTT. Translated, it gives CASSLVFQGAGSPLHF.

The rearrangement links TRBV2 to TRBJ2-7; no firm D call. CDR3 length: 12 residues. V was shortened by 6 bases and J by 4 bases, with 10 bases between the two germline ends. CDR1 SNHLY and CDR2 FYNNEI come from the germline V gene. This CDR3 reads CASSAHLYEQYF. CDR3 sequence (DNA): TGTGCCAGCAGCGCGCACCTTTACGAGCAGTACTTC. Variable domain in full (rest from reference TRBV2 and TRBJ2-7): EPEVTQTPSHQVTQMGQEVILRCVPISNHLYFYWYRQILGQKVEFLVSFYNNEISEKSEIFDDQFSVERPDGSNFTLKIRSTKLEDSAMYFCASSAHLYEQYFGPGTRLTVT.

The chain recombines TRBV11-2 with TRBJ2-6; TRBD1 matches 8 bases. The CDR3 length is 19 residues. Germline assignment: CDR1 SGHAT and CDR2 FQNNGV. The V segment lost 5 bases and the J segment 3 bases; nucleotides outside the gene matches: 15. The CDR3 is CASSPVQGATTLGANVLTF. The CDR3 region has the DNA TGTGCCAGCAGCCCAGTGCAGGGGGCCACCACTCTTGGGGCCAACGTCCTGACTTTC.

The chain uses TRBV4-1 and TRBJ2-7; the D is unclear. Germline V CDR1 and CDR2: MGHRA, YSYEKL. V lost 1 base and J lost 6, with 13 bases in between. The CDR3 spans 14 residues. The CDR3 bases are TGCGCCAGCAGCCAAGTTGTCGCAGGTGTCGAGCAGTACTTC. It translates to CASSQVVAGVEQYF.

CDR3 nucleotide sequence: TGCGCCAGCAGCCCCTCGGGACAGTCTACTTATGGCTACACCTTC. Amino acid sequence: CASSPSGQSTYGYTF. The V call is TRBV5-1, the J call TRBJ1-2, with 7 positions matching TRBD1. Germline V gives CDR1 SGHRS, CDR2 YFSETQ. Trimming took 4 bases from V and 5 from J; bases not matched to a gene: 11. CDR3 length: 15 amino acids.

CDR3 nucleotides: TGTGCCAGCAGCCAATCCCGCACAGGGAATCAGCCCCAGCATTTT. Its translation: CASSQSRTGNQPQHF. The J gene is TRBJ1-5, the V gene TRBV16; D might be TRBD1 (6 bases). Germline lookup yields CDR1 KGHSY and CDR2 FQNENV. CDR3 length: 15 amino acids. The V end lost 0 bases, the J end lost 4 bases, and 10 bases lay between the germline ends.

The chain uses TRBV4-1 and TRBJ2-1; 11 nucleotides agree with TRBD2. Germline assignment: CDR1 MGHRA and CDR2 YSYEKL. Trimming at V came to 2 bases and at J to 5 bases, leaving 5 bases not matched to a gene. The CDR3 is made up of 16 amino acids. The chain's CDR3 is CASSQPSGRSDNEQFF. CDR3 sequence (DNA): TGCGCCAGCAGCCAACCTAGCGGGAGGAGTGACAATGAGCAGTTCTTC.

The genes are TRBV15 and TRBJ2-3; the match to TRBD2 covers 14 bases. CDR1 and CDR2 from the germline V gene are LNHNV and YYDKDF (reference sequence). Trimming cost V 3 bases and J 6 bases; bases outside gene matches: 20. CDR3 size: 21 residues. The CDR3 spells CATSSVIGGLAGARRLDTQYF. DNA for the CDR3: TGTGCCACCAGCAGCGTAATTGGGGGACTAGCGGGAGCCCGCCGGTTGGATACGCAGTATTTT.

This clone has just one count. This chain connects TRBV5-1 to TRBJ2-7; TRBD2 agrees at 9 bases. The CDR3 extends over 15 amino acids. Trimming took 3 bases from V and 3 from J; bases not matched to a gene: 7. Looked up from germline, CDR1 is SGHRS and CDR2 is YFSETQ. The CDR3 reads CASSYSGSEIYEQYF. The CDR3 nucleotides read TGCGCCAGCAGCTATAGCGGGAGTGAGATCTACGAGCAGTACTTC.

The chain carries TRBV5-5 and TRBJ2-7; the D gene is possibly TRBD1 (6 bases). Trimming took 3 bases from V and 3 from J, leaving 13 bases between them. Germline CDR1 and CDR2: SGHKS and YYEKEE (reference sequence). CDR3 size: 14 residues. In nucleotides, the CDR3 is TGTGCCAGCAGCTCCTACGGGACAATCTACGAGCAGTACTTC. As protein: CASSSYGTIYEQYF. Drawing the rest from reference TRBV5-5 and TRBJ2-7, the complete variable domain is DAGVTQSPTHLIKTRGQQVTLRCSPISGHKSVSWYQQVLGQGPQFIFQYYEKEERGRGNFPDRFSARQFPNYSSELNVNALLLGDSALYLCASSSYGTIYEQYFGPGTRLTVT.

The chain's CDR3 is CASSHASYRFNYGYTF. CDR3 in DNA: TGTGCCAGCAGCCACGCCTCTTACAGATTTAACTATGGCTACACCTTC. The chain combines TRBV7-9 with TRBJ1-2; D ambiguous. The CDR3 is 16 amino acids. Trimming took 5 bases from V and 1 from J, leaving 17 bases between them. In germline, CDR1 is SEHNR, CDR2 FQNEAQ (reference sequence).

The chain has TRBV5-5 and TRBJ2-7, with a possible D match to TRBD1 (6 bases). The CDR3 runs 14 residues. Deletions cut 4 bases from V and 3 bases from J, with 14 bases between. Germline assignment: CDR1 SGHKS and CDR2 YYEKEE (reference sequence). CDR3 nucleotides: TGTGCCAGCAGCCCTGTGGCAGGGGACTACGAGCAGTACTTC. It encodes CASSPVAGDYEQYF.

In this sample, this clone turned up once. The V call is TRBV20-1, the J call TRBJ2-5; a possible D gene is TRBD1 (6 bases). Germline CDR1 DFQATT, CDR2 SNEGSKA (reference sequence). The length of the CDR3 is 14 residues. The V gene lost 5 bases and the J gene lost 5 bases, with 18 bases spanning the gap. CDR3: CSAGGQGSLETQYF. As DNA, the CDR3 is TGCAGTGCTGGTGGGCAGGGGAGTTTGGAGACCCAGTACTTC.

The chain is built from TRBV14 and TRBJ2-7; 8 bases align to TRBD2. Germline-derived CDR1 and CDR2 are SGHDN and FVKESK. The CDR3 spans 15 residues. V trimming: 0 bases; J trimming: 2 bases; junction bases outside the gene matches: 3. The CDR3 nucleotides are TGTGCCAGCAGCCAAGATCATAGCGGGACCTACGAGCAGTACTTC. Its protein product is CASSQDHSGTYEQYF.

This sequence joins TRBV25-1 and TRBJ1-1; weak D call: TRBD1 (6 bases). CDR3 length: 13 amino acids. CDR1 and CDR2 (germline): MGHDK, SYGVNS. V was trimmed by 5 bases and J by 3 bases, leaving 10 bases between them. This CDR3 is CASSWAGDTEAFF. The CDR3 nucleotides read TGTGCCAGCAGTTGGGCAGGGGACACTGAAGCTTTCTTT.

The chain has TRBV7-8 and TRBJ1-2, with TRBD1 matching over 9 bases. The CDR3 is 15 residues long. Germline CDR1 and CDR2: SGHVS and FQNEAQ. J was trimmed by 4 bases and V by 0 bases; bases with no gene match: 3. The CDR3 sequence is CASSLAATGGYGYTF. For the CDR3, the DNA is TGTGCCAGCAGCTTAGCCGCGACAGGGGGCTATGGCTACACCTTC.

The chain carries TRBV5-1 and TRBJ1-1, with a possible D match to TRBD1 (5 bases). Germline V lookup: CDR1 SGHRS, CDR2 YFSETQ. V lost 0 bases, J lost 5 bases, and 17 bases lay in between. This CDR3 contains 16 residues. The CDR3 region has the DNA TGCGCCAGCAGCTTGGATTGGGGGGAGGTCGCGACTGAAGCTTTCTTT. This gives the protein CASSLDWGEVATEAFF. Based on the CDR3 plus reference TRBV5-1 and TRBJ1-1, the full variable domain is KAGVTQTPRYLIKTRGQQVTLSCSPISGHRSVSWYQQTPGQGLQFLFEYFSETQRNKGNFPGRFSGRQFSNSRSEMNVSTLELGDSALYLCASSLDWGEVATEAFFGQGTRLTVV.

V is TRBV9 and J is TRBJ2-7; 12 bases map to TRBD2. Germline CDR1 is SGDLS and CDR2 is YYNGEE. The CDR3 runs 15 residues. Trimming cost V 0 bases and J 7 bases; bases outside gene matches: 5. This chain's CDR3 is CASSVASGRADEQYF. The CDR3 region has the DNA TGTGCCAGCAGCGTAGCTAGCGGGAGGGCCGATGAGCAGTACTTC.

The V and J genes are TRBV30 and TRBJ2-7, with a possible D match to TRBD2 (5 bases). Deletions cut 2 bases from V and 4 bases from J, with 9 bases between. The CDR3 covers 12 residues. Germline CDR1 and CDR2: GTSNPN and SVGIG (reference sequence). The chain's CDR3 is CAWSREIYEQYF. CDR3 nucleotide sequence: TGTGCCTGGAGTAGGGAGATTTACGAGCAGTACTTC.

This chain connects TRBV30 to TRBJ2-7; 9 bases line up with TRBD1. The V segment lost 1 base and the J segment 3 bases; nucleotides outside the gene matches: 1. This CDR3 is built from 13 residues. Germline-derived CDR1 and CDR2 are GTSNPN and SVGIG (reference sequence). The CDR3 here is CAWSGTGDYEQYF. The CDR3 DNA reads as TGTGCCTGGAGTGGGACAGGGGACTACGAGCAGTACTTC.